The text below deals with one T cell receptor beta chain. Its antigen is unknown. It differs at one base from a far larger clone, so likely a read error. The data stem from a study of prognosis after radiotherapy for stage I lung cancer. Study-wide background: Concurrent therapy was given to no patient receiving stereotactic body radiotherapy. In a handful of patients, distant metastases developed after radiotherapy (median roughly seven months), whereas around 16 patients showed no significant progression. Findings and caveats of the study: Some TCR clones were expanded. Whether these clones were tumor-specific was not determined. Compared with a median of about 9,800 beforehand, unique TCR clone counts dropped to 6,861 after stereotactic body radiation therapy.

Two-round multiplex PCR, the amplification method, yielded TCR beta CDR3 from genomic DNA. During first-round PCR, primers specific to each TRBV and TRBJ gene were used. TCRdb passed the multiplex PCR reads through MiXCR, listing each CDR3 protein once. The top ten clones hold less than 8% of a sample with some 56,000 distinct CDR3 sequences, around a quarter of them seen once. V lost 8 bases, J lost 0 bases, and 11 bases lay in between. CDR1 MRHNA and CDR2 SNTAGT come from the germline V gene. The CDR3 sequence is 14 residues long. The sequenced sample was PBMCs, obtained before or after stereotactic body radiation therapy (not recorded which). The sequence was collected from a donor over 45 with non-small cell lung cancer. The V gene is TRBV6-4, the J gene TRBJ1-3; D gene ambiguous. The CDR3 loop reads CASPINSSGNTIYF. The CDR3 coding sequence is TGTGCCAGCCCGATAAACTCCTCTGGAAACACCATATATTTT.